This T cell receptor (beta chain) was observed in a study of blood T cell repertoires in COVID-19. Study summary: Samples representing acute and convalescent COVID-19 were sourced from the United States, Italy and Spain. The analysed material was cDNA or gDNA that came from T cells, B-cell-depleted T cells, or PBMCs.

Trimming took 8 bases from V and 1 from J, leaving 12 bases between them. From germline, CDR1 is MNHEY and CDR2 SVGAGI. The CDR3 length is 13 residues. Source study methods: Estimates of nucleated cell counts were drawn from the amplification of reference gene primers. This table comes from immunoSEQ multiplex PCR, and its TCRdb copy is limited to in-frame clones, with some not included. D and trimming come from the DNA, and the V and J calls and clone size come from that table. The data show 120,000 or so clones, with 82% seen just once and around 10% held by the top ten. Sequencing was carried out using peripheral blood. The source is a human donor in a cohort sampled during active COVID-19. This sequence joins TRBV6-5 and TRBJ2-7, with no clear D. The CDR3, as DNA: TGTGCCAGCGGGTTGGGCAGATCCTACGAGCAGTACTTC. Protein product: CASGLGRSYEQYF.